This is a list of T cell receptor beta chains from one sample in a study of beta chain features in type 1 diabetes. The protocol was immunoSEQ multiplex PCR, while the TCRdb copy is restricted to in-frame clones and leaves out a portion. Among over 150,000 clones listed, approximately 8.4% were seen once. Source material: central memory CD4+ T cells from blood. Receptors originate from a man aged 18 to 30 with type 1 diabetes. Both conserved end residues are part of each CDR3. D genes are given only for firm matches. Rows give clone size only sometimes, using once, few, many, or a class for an expanded clone.

d_call,v_call,clone_size,j_call,cdr3_nt,cdr3_aa
TRBD1,TRBV5-4,-,TRBJ2-4,TGTGCCAGCAGCTCTAGGACAGGGGATGACATTCAGTACTTC,CASSSRTGDDIQYF
-,TRBV20-1,-,TRBJ1-1,TGCAGTGCTACAGGGGACACTGAAGCTTTCTTT,CSATGDTEAFF
TRBD2,TRBV28,few,TRBJ2-7,TGTGCCAGCAGGCTGGGGGGGACCTCCCTGGCAGAGCAGTACTTC,CASRLGGTSLAEQYF
TRBD2,TRBV18,few,TRBJ2-1,TGTGCCAGCTCACCAAGAGCGGGAGACTCCTACAATGAGCAGTTCTTC,CASSPRAGDSYNEQFF
-,TRBV18,few,TRBJ1-2,TGTGCCAGCTCAGCCGGGGACTCTAACTATGGCTACACCTTC,CASSAGDSNYGYTF
-,TRBV5-4,few,TRBJ2-3,TGTGCCAGCAGCTTGCGGGACTTCACAGATACGCAGTATTTT,CASSLRDFTDTQYF
-,TRBV28,-,TRBJ1-3,TGTGCCAGCGGGGAGAAAAGAAACACCATATATTTT,CASGEKRNTIYF
-,TRBV7-2,many,TRBJ2-1,TGTGCCAGCAGCCCAAGGACAGCCGGTCACAATGAGCAGTTCTTC,CASSPRTAGHNEQFF
-,TRBV5-1,-,TRBJ2-3,TGCGCCAGCAGCTTGGGAGCTAGCACAGATACGCAGTATTTT,CASSLGASTDTQYF
TRBD1,TRBV30,-,TRBJ2-7,TGTGCCTGGAGTGTTTTTCCGGGACAGGGGGGATTTTCCTACGAGCAGTACTTC,CAWSVFPGQGGFSYEQYF